The following is a T cell receptor beta chain sequence with its context. The data were obtained in a study of shared clonotypes between healthy human individuals. The CDR3 contains 20 residues. Germline V lookup: CDR1 MGHRA, CDR2 YSYEKL. The J segment lost 0 bases and the V segment lost 3 bases, leaving 18 bases of the junction unmatched. Genomic DNA (from each subset) was split evenly across several immunoSEQ plates. Original data processing: Quality scores were absent from the junction-only immunoSEQ sequences, so filtering differed. Sequenced by immunoSEQ multiplex PCR; TCRdb stores in-frame clones only, minus some. That table is the source of V, J and clone size, and D and trimming were worked out from the DNA. In the table there are approximately 620,000 clones, 97% of which are singletons.

The sequence derives from a woman in her 30s in good health. The sample consisted of naive CD4+ T cells sorted from blood. Documented subset: CD45RA+ positively selected. The chain joins TRBV4-1 to TRBJ2-7; TRBD2 matches at 9 bases. The CDR3 reads CASSHQDVASGIGGSYEQYF. In DNA form, the CDR3 reads TGCGCCAGCAGCCACCAAGATGTGGCTAGCGGGATTGGGGGCTCCTACGAGCAGTACTTC.